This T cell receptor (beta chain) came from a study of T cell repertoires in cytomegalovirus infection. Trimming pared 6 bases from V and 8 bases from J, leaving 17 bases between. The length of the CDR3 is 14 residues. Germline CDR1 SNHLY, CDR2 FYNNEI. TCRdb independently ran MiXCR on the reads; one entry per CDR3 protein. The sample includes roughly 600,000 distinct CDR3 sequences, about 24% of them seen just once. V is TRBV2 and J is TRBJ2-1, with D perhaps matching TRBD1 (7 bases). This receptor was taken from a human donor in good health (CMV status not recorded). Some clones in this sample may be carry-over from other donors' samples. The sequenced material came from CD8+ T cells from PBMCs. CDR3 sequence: CASRSVDREDEQFF. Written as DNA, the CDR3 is TGTGCCAGCAGATCCGTTGACAGGGAGGATGAGCAGTTCTTC.